A selection of T cell receptor beta chains follows, all from one sample in a study of T-cell memory formation after mild COVID-19. Each CDR3 protein gets one entry after TCRdb re-called the 5' RACE reads with MiXCR. The table lists fewer than 650,000 distinct CDR3 sequences, 17% of them singletons, with roughly 7.7% in the top ten. Source material: PBMCs or a T cell subset sorted from them (not recorded which). The origin of the receptors is an adult woman who had mild COVID-19 (a few samples of this study predate the infection). Cell type and time point are not known. Each CDR3 is given with its conserved first and last residue. Fields, in order: D gene, V gene, J gene, clone size, CDR3 DNA, CDR3 protein. The D gene is left open where the match is weak. Clone size is not always given. Where it is, it says once, few, many or a class for expanded clones.

TRBD1	TRBV6-5	TRBJ2-5	.	TGTGCCAGCAGTCGACCGTCTACAGGGGGCACCCAGTACTTC	CASSRPSTGGTQYF
TRBD2	TRBV2	TRBJ2-5	.	TGTGCCAGCAGTCCGACTAGCGGGGGCCAAGAGACCCAGTACTTC	CASSPTSGGQETQYF
.	TRBV5-1	TRBJ2-3	.	TGCGCCCGCAGCTTGTCACCTACTCAAGGCACAGATACGCAGTATTTT	CARSLSPTQGTDTQYF
.	TRBV19	TRBJ2-7	few	TGTGCCAGTAGTATCCAGGGGTTGTTCTCCTACGAGCAGTACTTC	CASSIQGLFSYEQYF
.	TRBV19	TRBJ1-2	few	TGTGCCAGTCGTCGAGGGAGGGACGGATACAACTATGGCTACACCTTC	CASRRGRDGYNYGYTF
TRBD2	TRBV20-1	TRBJ2-7	few	TGCAGTGCTAGTGGGAGGGAGGGATCCTACGAGCAGTACTTC	CSASGREGSYEQYF
.	TRBV19	TRBJ1-5	.	TGTGCCAGTAGAGACCTAGGGCAAATAACTCAGCCCCAGCATTTT	CASRDLGQITQPQHF
TRBD1	TRBV7-9	TRBJ2-7	few	TGTGCCAGCAGCTCACCGACCGGGACAGGTTCCCGGGAGCAGTACTTC	CASSSPTGTGSREQYF
.	TRBV5-1	TRBJ2-1	.	TGCGCCAGCAGCTTGGGTAGCGGACTCGACCGCGAGCAGTTCTTC	CASSLGSGLDREQFF
.	TRBV6-1	TRBJ1-2	few	TGTGCCAGCAGTGAACAGCAAGGCTACGGCTACACCTTC	CASSEQQGYGYTF
.	TRBV7-2	TRBJ2-7	once	TGTGCCAGCAGCTTAGCGGGACATCGGGAGCAGTACTTC	CASSLAGHREQYF
TRBD2	TRBV28	TRBJ2-3	few	TGTGCCAGCAGTCCGACTAGCGGGAGCCCCCCAGATACGCAGTATTTT	CASSPTSGSPPDTQYF
TRBD2	TRBV19	TRBJ2-1	.	TGTGCCAGTAGTATGGGGGGGATTGAGCAGTTCTTC	CASSMGGIEQFF
.	TRBV7-8	TRBJ2-1	few	TGTGCCAGCAGCCCCCTCGGGAGTAGTAGAGATGAGCAGTTCTTC	CASSPLGSSRDEQFF
TRBD2	TRBV9	TRBJ2-1	.	TGTGCCAGCAGCGGGCTGGGGACTAGCGGGAGGTACAATGAGCAGTTCTTC	CASSGLGTSGRYNEQFF
TRBD2	TRBV3-1	TRBJ2-7	few	TGTGCCAGCAGCCGTCGGGCGGGAGTACCCTACGAGCAGTACTTC	CASSRRAGVPYEQYF
.	TRBV5-1	TRBJ1-1	.	TGCGCCAGCACCTCGCAGCAGAACACTGAAGCTTTCTTT	CASTSQQNTEAFF
.	TRBV5-6	TRBJ1-1	.	TGTGCCAGCACCCCTGGCGTAGCGGGCATGACTGAAGCTTTCTTT	CASTPGVAGMTEAFF
TRBD2	TRBV11-2	TRBJ2-1	few	TGTGCCAGCAGCTTAGAGGGGAGCGGGAGGGGAGGTGAGCAGTTCTTC	CASSLEGSGRGGEQFF
TRBD1	TRBV7-2	TRBJ1-5	few	TGTGCCAGCAGAACAGGGGCTAGCAATCAGCCCCAGCATTTT	CASRTGASNQPQHF
TRBD2	TRBV24-1	TRBJ2-1	many	TGTGCCACCAGTGATTTCTGGCGGGGGGGCCGCAATGAGCAGTTCTTC	CATSDFWRGGRNEQFF
.	TRBV4-3	TRBJ2-3	few	TGCGCCAGCAGCCAACGGGTCACAGATACGCAGTATTTT	CASSQRVTDTQYF
.	TRBV7-8	TRBJ2-1	many	TGTGCCAGCAGCGACGAATTGAGTAGTGAGCAGTTCTTC	CASSDELSSEQFF
.	TRBV5-1	TRBJ2-3	.	TGCGCCAGCAGCTTGAGGACCCCATTCGGGGATACGCAGTATTTT	CASSLRTPFGDTQYF
.	TRBV2	TRBJ2-1	.	TGTGCCAGCAGTGAAGGGACTCGTCAGTTCTTC	CASSEGTRQFF
TRBD1	TRBV24-1	TRBJ2-7	few	TGTGCCACCAGTGATCGTGGGACAGGGCCTCCCTACGAGCAGTACTTC	CATSDRGTGPPYEQYF
.	TRBV19	TRBJ2-3	.	TGTGCCAGCCTCAGGGATGGCACAGATACGCAGTATTTT	CASLRDGTDTQYF
TRBD2	TRBV11-3	TRBJ2-2	many	TGTGCCAGCAGCTTACAGGCTAGCGGGGTCCAAGGGGAGCTGTTTTTT	CASSLQASGVQGELFF
.	TRBV4-2	TRBJ2-7	.	TGTGCCAGCAGCCACCAATCTGAGGGAGCCTACGAGCAGTACTTC	CASSHQSEGAYEQYF
.	TRBV29-1	TRBJ2-7	few	TGCAGCACACGGACGGGCACCTACGAGCAGTACTTC	CSTRTGTYEQYF
.	TRBV20-1	TRBJ2-2	few	TGCAGTGCTAGAGTTGCCAGGGGAGGATCCGGGGAGCTGTTTTTT	CSARVARGGSGELFF
.	TRBV4-3	TRBJ2-2	.	TGCGCCAGCAGCCAATCGAGCGGGACCGGGGAGCTGTTTTTT	CASSQSSGTGELFF
.	TRBV7-2	TRBJ1-5	.	TGTGCCAGCAGCCCCCCCGGCCAGCCCCAGCATTTT	CASSPPGQPQHF
.	TRBV7-9	TRBJ2-7	.	TGTGCCAGCAGCCTACTCATGACCTCCTACGAGCAGTACTTC	CASSLLMTSYEQYF
TRBD1	TRBV7-9	TRBJ2-5	.	TGTGCCAGCAGCTCCGGGACAGGGACCCAAGAGACCCAGTACTTC	CASSSGTGTQETQYF
.	TRBV4-3	TRBJ1-3	many	TGCGCCAGCAGCCAAGCGTACGTTTCTGGAAACACCATATATTTT	CASSQAYVSGNTIYF
TRBD2	TRBV30	TRBJ2-2	.	TGTGCCTGGACCCCTACGGGGGGAGGTTACACCGGGGAGCTGTTTTTT	CAWTPTGGGYTGELFF
.	TRBV18	TRBJ1-5	many	TGTGCCAGCAGTCCAGGACGAGGCAATCAGCCCCAGCATTTT	CASSPGRGNQPQHF
.	TRBV27	TRBJ2-5	.	TGTGCCAGCAGTTCCGTCCGGGAGAACCAAGAGACCCAGTACTTC	CASSSVRENQETQYF
.	TRBV11-2	TRBJ1-5	.	TGTGCCAGCAGCTTAGGCCTCCGGGGTCAGCCCCAGCATTTT	CASSLGLRGQPQHF
TRBD2	TRBV12-3/TRBV12-4	TRBJ2-3	many	TGTGCCAGCAGTGGACCCAGCCAGGCCCCCGGACTAGCCCACACAGATACGCAGTATTTT	CASSGPSQAPGLAHTDTQYF
TRBD1	TRBV19	TRBJ1-1	.	TGTGCCAGTAGTCCCGCAGGACAGGGTAAGAACACTGAAGCTTTCTTT	CASSPAGQGKNTEAFF
.	TRBV5-5	TRBJ2-7	.	TGTGCCAGCAGCTTGCTCACGGGGCACGAGCAGTACTTC	CASSLLTGHEQYF
.	TRBV12-3/TRBV12-4	TRBJ2-1	many	TGTGCCAGCAGTCCGGGAGTCTACAATGAGCAGTTCTTC	CASSPGVYNEQFF
.	TRBV6-1	TRBJ1-1	.	TGTGCCAGCAGTGGCCAGCCAGGGAGGTCTGAAGCTTTCTTT	CASSGQPGRSEAFF
.	TRBV2	TRBJ2-1	.	TGTGCCAGCAGTGAAGACGGGGTCTCTAGTAGCAATGAGCAGTTCTTC	CASSEDGVSSSNEQFF
.	TRBV20-1	TRBJ1-2	few	TGCAGTGGGACACCGACTAACTATGGCTACACCTTC	CSGTPTNYGYTF
.	TRBV24-1	TRBJ2-2	.	TGTGCCACCAGTGGATGGTCGAACACCGGGGAGCTGTTTTTT	CATSGWSNTGELFF
.	TRBV5-4	TRBJ2-1	many	TGTGCCAGCAGCTCCCATAGAGACAGATACAATGAGCAGTTCTTC	CASSSHRDRYNEQFF
.	TRBV29-1	TRBJ2-5	few	TGCAGCGTTGTGCGGGTCCAGGGAAAAGAGACCCAGTACTTC	CSVVRVQGKETQYF
.	TRBV6-6	TRBJ1-5	few	TGTGCCAGCAGCAAGGACGTCCATAGCAATCAGCCCCAGCATTTT	CASSKDVHSNQPQHF
TRBD1	TRBV5-1	TRBJ1-1	many	TGCGCCAGCAGCTTCGGGACAGGGGATACTGAAGCTTTCTTT	CASSFGTGDTEAFF
.	TRBV2	TRBJ2-7	few	TGTGCCAGCACCCGAACTAGCACCTCAAACTACGAGCAGTACTTC	CASTRTSTSNYEQYF